This T cell receptor (beta chain) derives from a study of CD8 T cells in Susac syndrome. Treatment-naive patients with stable or active relapsing-remitting disease were the multiple sclerosis controls. Trimming stripped 6 bases from V and 6 bases from J, with 11 bases between. CDR3 length equals 13 residues. CDR1 and CDR2 (germline): SNHLY, FYNNEI. An amount of RNA that ranged from roughly 0.45 to 1 ug was reverse transcribed with random hexamers. TCRdb re-analysed the immunoSEQ multiplex PCR reads in MiXCR, keeping a single row per CDR3 protein. The data hold around 160,000 distinct CDR3 sequences, with approximately 94% observed a single time.

The TCR sequence derives from a human donor with multiple sclerosis. The chain carries TRBV2 and TRBJ1-4, with TRBD1 as a possible D gene (6 bases). Sequenced input: CD4+ T cells from PBMCs. CDR3 coding DNA: TGTGCCAGCAGGGAGGCAGGGGATGAAAAACTGTTTTTT. Amino acids: CASREAGDEKLFF.